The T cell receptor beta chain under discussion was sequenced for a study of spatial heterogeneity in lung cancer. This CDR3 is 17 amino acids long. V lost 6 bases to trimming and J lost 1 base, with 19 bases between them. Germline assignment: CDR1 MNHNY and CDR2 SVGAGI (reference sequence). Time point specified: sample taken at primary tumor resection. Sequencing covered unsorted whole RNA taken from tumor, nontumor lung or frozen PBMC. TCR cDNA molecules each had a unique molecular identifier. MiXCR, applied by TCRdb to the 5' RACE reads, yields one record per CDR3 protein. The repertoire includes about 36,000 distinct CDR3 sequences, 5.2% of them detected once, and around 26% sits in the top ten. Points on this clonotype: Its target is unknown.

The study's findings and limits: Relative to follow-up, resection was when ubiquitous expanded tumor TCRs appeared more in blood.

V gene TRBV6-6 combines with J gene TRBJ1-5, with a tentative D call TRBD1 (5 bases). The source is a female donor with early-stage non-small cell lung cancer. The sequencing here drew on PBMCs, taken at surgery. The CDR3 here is CASRFPGTSLSNQPQHF. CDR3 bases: TGTGCCAGCAGATTCCCCGGGACGTCCCTGAGCAATCAGCCCCAGCATTTT.